This T cell receptor (beta chain) appears in the sequencing data of a study of read filtering for tumor transcriptome and immune sequencing. Overall study context: The cohort had some 17 men and approximately 13 women aged roughly 40 to 90, mean about 70 years. General study results and limits: Even smaller IR-seq throughput identified most shared clonotypes.

As for this clonotype: Its antigen is as yet unknown.

V was shortened by 5 bases and J by 1 base, with 8 bases between the two germline ends. The CDR3 is 13 residues long. Germline-derived CDR1 and CDR2 are SGHTA and FQGTGA. This library used roughly 400 ng RNA and molecular barcoded adaptors spanning alpha/delta and beta/gamma chains. MiXCR, applied by TCRdb to the reads, yields one record per CDR3 protein. The sample has tens of thousands of distinct CDR3 sequences; roughly 15% are singletons. The sequence came from a donor at least 40 years old with multiple myeloma. J is TRBJ1-1 and V is TRBV7-3; D is ambiguous. Sequences were obtained from a population of CD138-negative cells sorted from bone marrow. The CDR3 region is CASSLTPNTEAFF. CDR3 sequence (DNA): TGTGCCAGCAGCCTTACACCGAACACTGAAGCTTTCTTT.